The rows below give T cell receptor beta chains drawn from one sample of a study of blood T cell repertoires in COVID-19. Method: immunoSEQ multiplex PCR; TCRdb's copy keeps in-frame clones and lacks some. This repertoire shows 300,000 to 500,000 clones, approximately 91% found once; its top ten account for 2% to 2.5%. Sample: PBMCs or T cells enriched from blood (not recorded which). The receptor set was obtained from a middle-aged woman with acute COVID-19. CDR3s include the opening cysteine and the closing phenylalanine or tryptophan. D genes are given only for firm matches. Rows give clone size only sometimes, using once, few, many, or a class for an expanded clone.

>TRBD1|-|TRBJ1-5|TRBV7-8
CASSLQGAGNQPQHF
TGTGCCAGCAGCTTACAGGGGGCCGGGAATCAGCCCCAGCATTTT
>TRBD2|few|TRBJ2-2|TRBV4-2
CASSPVGLAGGPGTGELFF
TGTGCCAGCAGCCCGGTGGGACTAGCGGGGGGGCCGGGCACCGGGGAGCTGTTTTTT
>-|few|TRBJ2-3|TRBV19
CASSINGRSTDTQYF
TGTGCCAGTAGTATCAACGGTCGAAGCACAGATACGCAGTATTTT
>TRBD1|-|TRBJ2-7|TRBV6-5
CASRRQGVSYEQYF
TGTGCCAGCAGGAGGCAGGGGGTCTCCTACGAGCAGTACTTC
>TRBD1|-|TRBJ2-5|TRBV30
CAWRGTGGQETQYF
TGTGCCTGGCGTGGGACAGGGGGGCAAGAGACCCAGTACTTC
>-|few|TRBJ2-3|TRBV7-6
CASSSYTDTQYF
TGTGCCAGCAGCTCGTACACAGATACGCAGTATTTT
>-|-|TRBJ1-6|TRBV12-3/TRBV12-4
CASSSAVGSPLHF
TGTGCCAGCTCAAGTGCAGTGGGCTCACCCCTCCACTTT
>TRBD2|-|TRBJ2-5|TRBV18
CASSPSRLAGETQYF
TGTGCCAGCTCACCATCCCGACTAGCCGGAGAGACCCAGTACTTC
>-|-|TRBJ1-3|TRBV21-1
CASIDRGHGNTIYF
TGTGCCAGTATCGACAGGGGGCATGGAAACACCATATATTTT
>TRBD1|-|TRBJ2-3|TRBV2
CASRAGTALGPDTQYF
TGTGCCAGCAGGGCCGGGACAGCTCTGGGGCCAGATACGCAGTATTTT
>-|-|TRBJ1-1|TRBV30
CAWSVAGDTEAFF
TGTGCCTGGAGTGTGGCGGGGGACACTGAAGCTTTCTTT